This T cell receptor (beta chain) was documented in a study of blood T cell repertoires in COVID-19. Whole-study context: In each case, the material was cDNA or gDNA derived from T cells, B-cell-depleted T cells, or PBMCs.

Germline CDR1 reads PRHDT; CDR2 reads FYEKMQ (reference sequence). Trimming stripped 8 bases from V and 5 bases from J, with 18 bases between. This CDR3 is 14 amino acids long. In the original analysis: Reference gene primer amplification in the assay estimated nucleated cell counts. Only in-frame clones appear in the TCRdb table, and some are missing; sequencing was by immunoSEQ multiplex PCR. V, J and clone size derive from that table, while D and trimming were established from the DNA sequence. The repertoire holds hundreds of thousands of clones, about 90% seen once, with roughly 10% in the top ten. Seattle's cohort entered during active infection and was followed longitudinally.

This chain uses TRBV13 with TRBJ1-2; D possibly corresponds to TRBD1 (6 bases). The sequence derives from a woman aged 30 to 39 with COVID-19, enrolled during active disease. What was sequenced was peripheral blood. As DNA, the CDR3 is TGTGCCAGCCTGGGGGCAGGGGCCGGTTATGGCTACACCTTC. Protein product: CASLGAGAGYGYTF. Variable domain in full (rest from reference TRBV13 and TRBJ1-2): AAGVIQSPRHLIKEKRETATLKCYPIPRHDTVYWYQQGPGQDPQFLISFYEKMQSDKGSIPDRFSAQQFSDYHSELNMSSLELGDSALYFCASLGAGAGYGYTFGSGTRLTVV.